This T cell receptor (beta chain) was sequenced during a study of blood T cell repertoires in COVID-19. Across the whole study: The analysed material was cDNA or gDNA that came from T cells, B-cell-depleted T cells, or PBMCs.

The CDR3 has 12 amino acids. The germline V gene encodes CDR1 MNHEY and CDR2 SMNVEV (reference sequence). V lost 8 bases and J 3 bases, leaving 8 bases between the germline ends. Participants spanned ages about 18 to 100 years and resided in fewer than 30 US areas. Authors' data handling: Estimated nucleated cell counts came from reference gene primer amplification. Method: immunoSEQ multiplex PCR; TCRdb's copy keeps in-frame clones and lacks some. D and trimming come from the DNA, and the V and J calls and clone size come from that table. The data show approximately 250,000 clones, with more than 70% seen just once and roughly 1.2% held by the top ten.

The chain employs TRBV27 and TRBJ1-5, with D uncertain. The clonotype comes from a woman aged 40 to 55 with acute COVID-19. Specimen: PBMCs or T cells enriched from blood (not recorded which). The CDR3 bases are TGTGCCAGCGCAGAATCCAATCAGCCCCAGCATTTT. Translated, it gives CASAESNQPQHF.